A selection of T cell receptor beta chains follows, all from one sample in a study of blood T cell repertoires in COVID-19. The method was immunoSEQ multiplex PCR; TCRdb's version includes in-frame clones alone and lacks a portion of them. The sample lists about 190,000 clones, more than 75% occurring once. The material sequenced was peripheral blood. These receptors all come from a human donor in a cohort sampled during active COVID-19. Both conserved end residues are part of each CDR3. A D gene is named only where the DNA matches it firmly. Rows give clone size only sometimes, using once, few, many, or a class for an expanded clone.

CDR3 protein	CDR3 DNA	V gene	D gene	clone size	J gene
CASSNCGTGVCEQYF	TGTGCCAGCAGTAACTGCGGGACAGGGGTTTGCGAGCAGTACTTC	TRBV6-5	TRBD1	once	TRBJ2-7
CASSAGTGSGYEQYF	TGTGCCAGTTCCGCCGGGACAGGGAGCGGCTACGAGCAGTACTTC	TRBV19	TRBD1	-	TRBJ2-7
CAWSAGRTGRGETQYF	TGTGCCTGGAGCGCCGGGAGGACAGGGAGAGGGGAGACCCAGTACTTC	TRBV30	-	-	TRBJ2-5
CAISNRGEGNTEAFF	TGTGCCATCAGTAACAGGGGAGAGGGGAACACTGAAGCTTTCTTT	TRBV10-3	TRBD1	-	TRBJ1-1
CASSVDGGNTEAFF	TGTGCCAGCAGCGTCGACGGCGGGAACACTGAAGCTTTCTTT	TRBV9	-	-	TRBJ1-1
CASGQQTGSVLEQYF	TGTGCCAGCGGTCAACAAACAGGGTCGGTCCTCGAGCAGTACTTC	TRBV7-2	-	-	TRBJ2-7
CASSLFGTGLGLEQYF	TGTGCCAGCAGTTTATTTGGGACAGGGTTGGGGCTCGAGCAGTACTTC	TRBV28	TRBD1	-	TRBJ2-7
CATSDPGTSGRWGTDTQYF	TGTGCCACCAGTGACCCCGGGACTAGCGGGAGGTGGGGCACAGATACGCAGTATTTT	TRBV24-1	TRBD2	-	TRBJ2-3
CATSRDTRIVAGRNEQYF	TGTGCCACCAGCAGAGATACCCGGATTGTAGCGGGACGCAACGAGCAGTACTTC	TRBV15	TRBD2	-	TRBJ2-7
CASSYLAGGFQETQYF	TGTGCCAGCAGTTACCTTGCGGGAGGTTTCCAAGAGACCCAGTACTTC	TRBV6-2/TRBV6-3	TRBD2	-	TRBJ2-5
CASSQVDWERTGGEKLFF	TGTGCCAGCAGCCAAGTGGATTGGGAGAGGACAGGGGGTGAAAAACTGTTTTTT	TRBV4-2	TRBD1	-	TRBJ1-4
CASSFNREGKLFF	TGTGCCAGCAGTTTCAACAGGGAGGGAAAACTGTTTTTT	TRBV3-1/TRBV3-2	-	-	TRBJ1-4
CASSSGTGNYGYTF	TGTGCCAGCAGCTCCGGGACAGGCAACTATGGCTACACCTTC	TRBV5-4	TRBD1	-	TRBJ1-2
CASSVGSFYEQYF	TGTGCCAGCAGTGTGGGCAGTTTCTACGAGCAGTACTTC	TRBV2	-	-	TRBJ2-7
CASSLVTGVSTDTQYF	TGTGCCAGCAGCTTAGTGACAGGGGTTTCCACAGATACGCAGTATTTT	TRBV7-9	TRBD1	-	TRBJ2-3
CASSQEGVGRAADEQFF	TGTGCCAGCAGCCAAGAGGGAGTCGGGAGGGCCGCCGATGAGCAGTTCTTC	TRBV3-1/TRBV3-2	TRBD2	-	TRBJ2-1
CASSVGGARYEQYF	TGTGCCAGCAGCGTTGGGGGGGCGCGCTACGAGCAGTACTTC	TRBV2	-	-	TRBJ2-7
CASTKDRAGNQPQHF	TGTGCCAGCACCAAGGACAGGGCGGGCAATCAGCCCCAGCATTTT	TRBV2	TRBD1	-	TRBJ1-5
CASSSAGGRAYEQYF	TGTGCCAGCAGTTCCGCCGGGGGGCGCGCCTACGAGCAGTACTTC	TRBV27	-	-	TRBJ2-7
CASSHTGDSSGANVLTF	TGCGCCAGCAGCCATACAGGAGATAGCTCTGGGGCCAACGTCCTGACTTTC	TRBV4-1	-	-	TRBJ2-6
CASSLMARQGEQFF	TGTGCCAGCAGCTTAATGGCGCGCCAGGGCGAGCAGTTCTTC	TRBV7-2	-	-	TRBJ2-1